A selection of T cell receptor beta chains follows, all from one sample in a study of response to subunit inactivated influenza vaccine. Each CDR3 protein gets one entry after TCRdb re-called the RT-PCR reads with MiXCR. The table has 500,000 to 550,000 distinct CDR3 sequences, roughly 7.6% seen once; the top ten hold about an eighth. The sequences come from PBMCs from blood, collected less than 25 months after vaccination. These receptors were obtained from a man between 50 and 69 years old who received an inactivated influenza vaccine. Each CDR3 is given with its conserved first and last residue. The D gene is left open where the match is weak. Expanded clones get a size class; other rows say once, few or many, or leave the size out.

J,size,V,D,DNA,CDR3
TRBJ2-5,.,TRBV12-3/TRBV12-4,.,TGTGCCAGCAGGTCTACAGGTACCAAAGAGACCCAGTACTTC,CASRSTGTKETQYF
TRBJ1-4,.,TRBV6-1,.,TGTGCCAGCAGCCCAGGACTATCCCGGGATGAAAAACTGTTTTTT,CASSPGLSRDEKLFF
TRBJ1-1,few,TRBV11-2,.,TGTGCCAGCAGCTTAAATCTGTACACTGAAGCTTTCTTT,CASSLNLYTEAFF
TRBJ2-1,few,TRBV4-2,.,TGTGCCAGCAGCCAAGTTACGGGGGACTCCTACAATGAGCAGTTCTTC,CASSQVTGDSYNEQFF
TRBJ1-2,few,TRBV6-5,.,TGTGCCAGCAGTTACTCGGGCAGGGGATCGGATGGCTACACCTTC,CASSYSGRGSDGYTF
TRBJ2-3,many,TRBV28,.,TGTGCCAGCAGTCTCACCCGAGGTACGCAGTATTTT,CASSLTRGTQYF
TRBJ1-2,few,TRBV29-1,.,TGCAGCGCCCCCCTCCTGAGTGGGCCCGGCGGCTACACCTTC,CSAPLLSGPGGYTF
TRBJ2-1,.,TRBV27,TRBD2,TGTGCCAGCAGTTTAACCCCGGGACTAGCGGGGGGGCGTATGACCAATGAGCAGTTCTTC,CASSLTPGLAGGRMTNEQFF
TRBJ1-2,many,TRBV5-1,TRBD1,TGCGCCAGCAGCCCGGGACAGGGGGCTTATGGCTACACCTTC,CASSPGQGAYGYTF
TRBJ1-1,.,TRBV3-1,.,TGTGCCAGCAGCCAAGTCGGAGGGACATTCGGCACTGAAGCTTTCTTT,CASSQVGGTFGTEAFF
TRBJ1-2,.,TRBV2,.,TGTGCCAGCAGTGAAGACCCGACGGGGGCGTATAACTATGGCTACACCTTC,CASSEDPTGAYNYGYTF
TRBJ2-3,.,TRBV7-9,TRBD2,TGTGCCAGCACCCCGGGACTAGCTGCAGATACGCAGTATTTT,CASTPGLAADTQYF
TRBJ2-1,few,TRBV24-1,TRBD2,TGTGCCGCCAAACCAGCGGGAGGAACATACAATGAGCAGTTCTTC,CAAKPAGGTYNEQFF
TRBJ2-3,many,TRBV6-2/TRBV6-3,.,TGTGCCAGCAGTGCTTACAGGGCGCTGTTCGATACGCAGTATTTT,CASSAYRALFDTQYF
TRBJ2-1,many,TRBV5-1,TRBD2,TGCGCCAGCAGCTTGGGAGGACTAGCGAACTACAATGAGCAGTTCTTC,CASSLGGLANYNEQFF
TRBJ1-6,.,TRBV6-1,.,TGTGCCAGCTCCCTCGGCGCCGGGGTTTCGGCACCCCTCCACTTT,CASSLGAGVSAPLHF
TRBJ1-1,many,TRBV5-1,.,TGCGCCAGCAGTCCCTCAGGGAACACTGAAGCTTTCTTT,CASSPSGNTEAFF
TRBJ2-1,many,TRBV12-3/TRBV12-4,.,TGTGCCAGCAGTCCTAGTCGGGCGGGGCCCTCCTACAATGAGCAGTTCTTC,CASSPSRAGPSYNEQFF
TRBJ1-4,few,TRBV2,.,TGTGCCAGCAGTGAAGTTCAGGCCCGTGGTGAAAAACTGTTTTTT,CASSEVQARGEKLFF
TRBJ1-4,.,TRBV18,TRBD1,TGTGCCAGCTCACGAGGACAGGGGAAAACTAATGAAAAACTGTTTTTT,CASSRGQGKTNEKLFF
TRBJ1-1,.,TRBV5-1,.,TGCGCCAGCAGCTTGGCAGGGAGGGAGGCTGAAGCTTTCTTT,CASSLAGREAEAFF
TRBJ2-2,.,TRBV12-3/TRBV12-4,.,TGTGCCAGCAGTCCTCTGGTAGCCGGGGAGCTGTTTTTT,CASSPLVAGELFF
TRBJ2-1,.,TRBV20-1,TRBD2,TGCTGTGCTAGAGATCGGACTAGCCCCTACAATGAGCAGTTCTTC,CCARDRTSPYNEQFF
TRBJ1-2,many,TRBV12-3/TRBV12-4,.,TGTGCCAGCAGTTTAGCGGACATAGCTGGCTACACCTTC,CASSLADIAGYTF
TRBJ1-5,many,TRBV28,.,TGTGCCAGCAGCCTCCCTAAAAGTATCTTTTATTATCAGCCCCAGCATTTT,CASSLPKSIFYYQPQHF
TRBJ2-7,many,TRBV6-2/TRBV6-3,.,TGTGCCAGTCGGGGGAGTAATACCTACGAGCAGTACTTC,CASRGSNTYEQYF